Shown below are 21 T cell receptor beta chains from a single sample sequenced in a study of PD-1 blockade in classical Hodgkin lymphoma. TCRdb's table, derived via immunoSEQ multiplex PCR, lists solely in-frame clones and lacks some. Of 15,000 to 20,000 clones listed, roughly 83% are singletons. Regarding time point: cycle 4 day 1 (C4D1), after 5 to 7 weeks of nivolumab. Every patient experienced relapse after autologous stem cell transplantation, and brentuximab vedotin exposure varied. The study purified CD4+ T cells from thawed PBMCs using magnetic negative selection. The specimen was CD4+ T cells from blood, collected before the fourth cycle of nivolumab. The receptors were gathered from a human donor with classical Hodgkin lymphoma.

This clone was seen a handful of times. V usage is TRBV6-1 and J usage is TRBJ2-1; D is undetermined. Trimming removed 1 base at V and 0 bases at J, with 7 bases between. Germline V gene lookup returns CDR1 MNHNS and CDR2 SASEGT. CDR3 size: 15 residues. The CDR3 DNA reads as TGTGCCAGCAGTGAAGGGCAAAGCTCCTACAATGAGCAGTTCTTC. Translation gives CASSEGQSSYNEQFF.

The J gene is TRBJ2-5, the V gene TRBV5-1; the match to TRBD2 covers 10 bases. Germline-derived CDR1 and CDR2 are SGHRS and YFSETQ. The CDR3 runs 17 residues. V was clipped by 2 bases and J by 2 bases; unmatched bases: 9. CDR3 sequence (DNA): TGCGCCAGCAGCTTTGGATCGGGACTAGCGCAGCAAGAGACCCAGTACTTC. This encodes CASSFGSGLAQQETQYF.

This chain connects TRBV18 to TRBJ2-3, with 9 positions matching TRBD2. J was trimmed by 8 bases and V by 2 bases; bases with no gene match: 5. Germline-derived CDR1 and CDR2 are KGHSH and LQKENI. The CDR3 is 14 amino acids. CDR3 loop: CASSPIAGDVTQYF. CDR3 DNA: TGTGCCAGCTCACCAATAGCGGGAGATGTTACGCAGTATTTT.

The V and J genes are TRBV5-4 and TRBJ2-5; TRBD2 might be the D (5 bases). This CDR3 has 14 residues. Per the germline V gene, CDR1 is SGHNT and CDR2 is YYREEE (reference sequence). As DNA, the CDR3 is TGTGCAAGCGGAGGAGCAAATACACAAGAGACCCAGTACTTC. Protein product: CASGGANTQETQYF.

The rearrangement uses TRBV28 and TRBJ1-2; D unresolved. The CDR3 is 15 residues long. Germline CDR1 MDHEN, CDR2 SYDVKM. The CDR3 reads CNLLPHRPTNYGYTF. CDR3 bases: TGTAACCTCCTCCCGCATCGGCCTACTAACTATGGCTACACCTTC.

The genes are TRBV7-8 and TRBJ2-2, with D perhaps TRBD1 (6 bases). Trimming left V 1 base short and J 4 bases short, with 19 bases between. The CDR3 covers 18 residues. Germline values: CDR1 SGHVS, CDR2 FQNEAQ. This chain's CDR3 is CASSLEFATGLITGELFF. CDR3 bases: TGTGCCAGCAGCTTAGAGTTCGCGACAGGCTTAATCACCGGGGAGCTGTTTTTT. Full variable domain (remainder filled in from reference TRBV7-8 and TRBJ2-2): GAGVSQSPRYKVAKRGQDVALRCDPISGHVSLFWYQQALGQGPEFLTYFQNEAQLDKSGLPSDRFFAERPEGSVSTLKIQRTQQEDSAVYLCASSLEFATGLITGELFFGEGSRLTVL.

The CDR3 region has the DNA TGTGCCATCAGGGACGACAGGGCCTCCTACAATGAGCAGTTCTTC. This codes for CAIRDDRASYNEQFF. The chain joins TRBV10-3 to TRBJ2-1; 7 bases fit TRBD1. The CDR3 is 15 amino acids. The J segment lost 0 bases and the V segment lost 6 bases, leaving 5 bases of the junction unmatched. CDR1 is ENHRY, CDR2 SYGVKD, per germline.

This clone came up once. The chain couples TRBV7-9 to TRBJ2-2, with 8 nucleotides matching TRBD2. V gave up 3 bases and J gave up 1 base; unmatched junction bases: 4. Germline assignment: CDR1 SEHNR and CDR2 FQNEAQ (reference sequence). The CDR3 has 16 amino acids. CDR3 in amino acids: CASSLRLAGNTGELFF. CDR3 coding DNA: TGTGCCAGCAGCTTGAGGCTAGCGGGGAACACCGGGGAGCTGTTTTTT.

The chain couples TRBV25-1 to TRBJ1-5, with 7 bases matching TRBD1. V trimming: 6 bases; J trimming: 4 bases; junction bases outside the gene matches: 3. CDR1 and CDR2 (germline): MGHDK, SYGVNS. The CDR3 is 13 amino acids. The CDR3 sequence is CASRGTENQPQHF. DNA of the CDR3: TGTGCCAGCAGGGGGACAGAGAATCAGCCCCAGCATTTT.

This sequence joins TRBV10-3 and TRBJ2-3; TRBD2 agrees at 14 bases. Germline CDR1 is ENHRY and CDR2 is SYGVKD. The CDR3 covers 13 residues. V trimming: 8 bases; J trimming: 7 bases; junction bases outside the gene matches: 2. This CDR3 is CAIGTSGSHTQYF. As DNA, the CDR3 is TGTGCCATCGGGACTAGCGGGAGCCATACGCAGTATTTT.

The CDR3 reads CASSPTTGGSGQETQYF. The CDR3 nucleotides are TGTGCCAGCTCACCGACCACAGGGGGAAGTGGCCAAGAGACCCAGTACTTC. The rearrangement joins TRBV18 to TRBJ2-5, with TRBD1 matching 8 bases. Germline loops: CDR1 KGHSH, CDR2 LQKENI. The trim removed 3 bases at V and 1 base at J, leaving 10 bases unmatched. This CDR3 is 17 amino acids long.

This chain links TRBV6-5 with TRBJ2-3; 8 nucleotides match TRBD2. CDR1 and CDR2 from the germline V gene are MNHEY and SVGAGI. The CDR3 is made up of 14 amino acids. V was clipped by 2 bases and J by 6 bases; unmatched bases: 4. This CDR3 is CASSYGGGRDTQYF. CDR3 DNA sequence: TGTGCCAGCAGTTACGGCGGCGGGAGGGATACGCAGTATTTT.

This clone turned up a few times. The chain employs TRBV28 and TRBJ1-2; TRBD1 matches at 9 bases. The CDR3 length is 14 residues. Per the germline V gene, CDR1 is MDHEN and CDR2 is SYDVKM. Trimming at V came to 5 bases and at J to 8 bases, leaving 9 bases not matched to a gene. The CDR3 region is CASSPPDRGLGYTF. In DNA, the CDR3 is TGTGCCAGCAGTCCTCCAGACAGGGGGTTAGGCTACACCTTC.

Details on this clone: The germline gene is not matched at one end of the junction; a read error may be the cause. CDR3 protein: CASTELVRETQYF. The CDR3 DNA follows: TGTGCCAGCACTGAACTAGTCCGGGAGACCCAGTACTTC. This chain joins TRBV6-1 and TRBJ2-5, with D possibly TRBD2 on 5 matching bases. The CDR3 covers 13 residues. Germline CDR1 MNHNS, CDR2 SASEGT.

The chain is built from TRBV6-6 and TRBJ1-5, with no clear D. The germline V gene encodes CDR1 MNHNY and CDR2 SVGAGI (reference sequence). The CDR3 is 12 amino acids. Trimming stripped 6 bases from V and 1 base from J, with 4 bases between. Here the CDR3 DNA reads TGTGCCAGCAGAGCAAGCAATCAGCCCCAGCATTTT. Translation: CASRASNQPQHF.

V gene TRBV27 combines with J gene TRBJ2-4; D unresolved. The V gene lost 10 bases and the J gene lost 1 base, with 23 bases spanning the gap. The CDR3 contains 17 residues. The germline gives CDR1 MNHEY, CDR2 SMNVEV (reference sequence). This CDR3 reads CATLIDRANEAKNIQYF. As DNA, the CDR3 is TGTGCCACCCTCATCGACCGGGCCAATGAGGCCAAAAACATTCAGTACTTC.

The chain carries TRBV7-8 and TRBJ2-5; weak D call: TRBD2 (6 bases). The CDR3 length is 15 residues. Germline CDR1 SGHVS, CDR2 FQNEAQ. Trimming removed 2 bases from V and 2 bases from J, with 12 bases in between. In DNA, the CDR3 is TGTGCCAGCAGCTTACGCGGGACGCTTCAAGAGACCCAGTACTTC. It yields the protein CASSLRGTLQETQYF.

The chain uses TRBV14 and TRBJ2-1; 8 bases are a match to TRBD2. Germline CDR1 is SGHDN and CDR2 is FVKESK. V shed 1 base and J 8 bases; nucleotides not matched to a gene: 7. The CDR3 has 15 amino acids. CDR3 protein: CASSQGGTRIYEQFF. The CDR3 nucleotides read TGTGCCAGCAGCCAAGGAGGGACTAGGATCTATGAGCAGTTCTTC.

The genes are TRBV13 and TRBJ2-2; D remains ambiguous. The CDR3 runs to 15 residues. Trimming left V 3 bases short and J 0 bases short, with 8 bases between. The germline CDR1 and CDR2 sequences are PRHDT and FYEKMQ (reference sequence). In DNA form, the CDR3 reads TGTGCCAGCAGCTTTGCTGGCGCGAACACCGGGGAGCTGTTTTTT. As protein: CASSFAGANTGELFF.

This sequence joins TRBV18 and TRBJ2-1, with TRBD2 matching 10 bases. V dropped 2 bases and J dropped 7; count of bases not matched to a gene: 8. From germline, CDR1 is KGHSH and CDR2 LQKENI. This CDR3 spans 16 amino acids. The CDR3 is CASSPNLAGVGNEQFF. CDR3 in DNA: TGTGCCAGCTCACCAAATCTAGCGGGAGTGGGGAATGAGCAGTTCTTC.

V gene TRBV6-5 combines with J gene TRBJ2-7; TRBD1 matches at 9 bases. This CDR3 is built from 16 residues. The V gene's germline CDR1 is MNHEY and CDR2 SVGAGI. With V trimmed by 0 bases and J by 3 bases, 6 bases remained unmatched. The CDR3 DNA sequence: TGTGCCAGCAGTTACTCGATGGGGACAGGGATCTACGAGCAGTACTTC. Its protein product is CASSYSMGTGIYEQYF.